Below are 14 T cell receptor beta chains sequenced from a single sample in a study of Graves' ophthalmopathy and Graves' hyperthyroidism. Amplified TCR beta CDR3 regions were obtained using RNA transcripts as template. First-round RT-PCR used HTBI primers; second-round multiplex PCR followed. TCRdb itself ran the multiplex PCR reads through MiXCR, one entry per CDR3 protein. Of around 590,000 distinct CDR3 sequences in the sample, less than 45% are singletons; the top ten hold approximately 4.1%. What was sequenced was peripheral blood or thyroid tissue (not recorded which). Receptors originate from an adult man with Graves' hyperthyroidism.

The gene calls are TRBV2 and TRBJ2-5; 10 nucleotides align to TRBD2. The V gene's germline CDR1 is SNHLY and CDR2 FYNNEI. The CDR3 spans 17 residues. Unmatched junction bases numbered 19, after V lost 4 bases and J lost 11 bases. The CDR3 spells CASSGGTLAGVDNEQYF. Here the CDR3 DNA reads TGTGCCAGCAGTGGAGGGACCCTAGCGGGAGTGGATAATGAGCAGTACTTC.

This clonotype has a count of ten or more. The V gene is TRBV4-1, the J gene TRBJ1-3; D gene ambiguous. V was clipped by 2 bases and J by 4 bases, with 6 bases between them. Germline V lookup: CDR1 MGHRA, CDR2 YSYEKL. The CDR3 has 13 amino acids. The CDR3 DNA is TGCGCCAGCAGCCAAACCAGGGGAAACACCATATATTTT. It specifies CASSQTRGNTIYF.

J is TRBJ2-6 and V is TRBV6-5; TRBD2 matches 16 bases. Germline V CDR1 and CDR2: MNHEY, SVGAGI. After removal of 6 bases from V and 2 bases from J, the junction contained 10 bases not matched to a gene. The CDR3 spans 20 residues. In nucleotides, the CDR3 is TGTGCCAGCAGCCCGGCCGGGACTAGCGGGAGGGCCACTGGGGCCAACGTCCTGACTTTC. As protein: CASSPAGTSGRATGANVLTF.

This clonotype has at least ten counts. The V call is TRBV20-1, the J call TRBJ2-5; no clear D gene. The germline V gene has CDR1 DFQATT and CDR2 SNEGSKA (reference sequence). Trimming pared 1 base from V and 2 bases from J, leaving 2 bases between. CDR3 size: 11 residues. CDR3 coding DNA: TGCAGTGCTAGAGGACAAGAGACCCAGTACTTC. It specifies CSARGQETQYF.

This clonotype was counted only a few times. V usage is TRBV12-3 or TRBV12-4 and J usage is TRBJ2-5, with a weak D call TRBD2 (6 bases). V gave up 3 bases and J gave up 0 bases, with 14 bases separating them. The CDR3 is 16 amino acids. Here the CDR3 reads CASSFSGGGDQETQYF. The CDR3, as DNA: TGTGCCAGCAGTTTTAGTGGCGGCGGGGACCAAGAGACCCAGTACTTC.

About this clonotype itself: This may be a read error, as it is one base from a much larger clone. The chain is built from TRBV10-3 and TRBJ2-2; TRBD1 might be the D (7 bases). V lost 6 bases and J lost 0, with 11 bases in between. The CDR3 is 15 residues long. CDR1 and CDR2 from the germline V gene are ENHRY and SYGVKD. CDR3 nucleotides: TGTGCCATCAGGCGGGGACAGACGAACACCGGGGAGCTGTTTTTT. The encoded protein is CAIRRGQTNTGELFF.

This clonotype was counted a few times. The rearrangement joins TRBV4-1 to TRBJ1-1, with D possibly matching TRBD1 (6 bases). The V end was cut by 5 bases, the J end by 2 bases, with 15 bases between. CDR3 length equals 15 residues. Per the germline V gene, CDR1 is MGHRA and CDR2 is YSYEKL. DNA of the CDR3: TGCGCCAGCAGCGCCGTGAAAGGGGGAAACACTGAAGCTTTCTTT. This codes for CASSAVKGGNTEAFF.

With regard to this clonotype: This is likely a read error, given that the CDR3 carries no conserved phenylalanine or tryptophan at its end. This chain uses TRBV7-9 with TRBJ1-1; D unresolved. The germline CDR1 and CDR2 sequences are SEHNR and FQNEAQ (reference sequence). The CDR3 has 13 residues. The CDR3 DNA follows: TGCGCCAGCAGCTTAAGCTTGCCAACTGAAGCTTTCTCT. This codes for CASSLSLPTEAFS.

In its sample, this clonotype was seen many times. The chain recombines TRBV5-1 with TRBJ2-7; D unclear. The CDR3 runs 13 residues. The germline CDR1 and CDR2 sequences are SGHRS and YFSETQ. The V end was cut by 0 bases, the J end by 1 base, with 5 bases between. Here the CDR3 DNA reads TGCGCCAGCAGCTTGGACGGATCCTACGAGCAGTACTTC. This codes for CASSLDGSYEQYF. The complete variable domain, with remaining parts taken from reference TRBV5-1 and TRBJ2-7, reads KAGVTQTPRYLIKTRGQQVTLSCSPISGHRSVSWYQQTPGQGLQFLFEYFSETQRNKGNFPGRFSGRQFSNSRSEMNVSTLELGDSALYLCASSLDGSYEQYFGPGTRLTVT.

This clonotype was counted a few times. One end of the junction varies from germline; a read error may be responsible. Written as DNA, the CDR3 is TGTGCCAGCAGTGAAACCGGCCAGGGGGCCTACGAGCAGTACTTC. It is translated as CASSETGQGAYEQYF. This rearrangement joins TRBV10-3 to TRBJ2-7; 7 positions match TRBD1. Germline V gives CDR1 ENHRY, CDR2 SYGVKD. The CDR3 has 15 residues.

J is TRBJ2-6 and V is TRBV29-1; 7 nucleotides line up with TRBD1. CDR3 length equals 16 residues. V shed 6 bases, J shed 0 bases, and the junction held 8 bases outside the gene matches. Germline-derived CDR1 and CDR2 are SQVTM and ANQGSEA. CDR3 amino acids: CSVAQGSHSGANVLTF. Written as DNA, the CDR3 is TGCAGCGTGGCACAGGGGTCCCACTCTGGGGCCAACGTCCTGACTTTC.

This clonotype was seen many times. V usage is TRBV7-9 and J usage is TRBJ1-2; 7 bases agree with TRBD1. The V gene end was trimmed by 5 bases and the J gene end by 6 bases; junction bases not matched to a gene: 6. In germline, CDR1 is SEHNR, CDR2 FQNEAQ (reference sequence). The CDR3 runs 13 residues. CDR3: CASSLLQGDGYTF. The CDR3, as DNA: TGTGCCAGCAGCCTCCTGCAGGGGGATGGCTACACCTTC. The variable domain in full, completed from reference TRBV7-9 and TRBJ1-2, reads DTGVSQNPRHKITKRGQNVTFRCDPISEHNRLYWYRQTLGQGPEFLTYFQNEAQLEKSRLLSDRFSAERPKGSFSTLEIQRTEQGDSAMYLCASSLLQGDGYTFGSGTRLTVV.

This clonotype showed up many times. J is TRBJ2-3 and V is TRBV24-1, with D unclear. The CDR3 contains 13 residues. Deletions cut 6 bases from V and 2 bases from J, with 8 bases between. The germline V gene encodes CDR1 KGHDR and CDR2 SFDVKD. The CDR3 here is CATSYRYTDTQYF. The CDR3 DNA reads as TGTGCCACCAGTTACCGATACACAGATACGCAGTATTTT.

This clonotype has ten or more counts. This chain connects TRBV5-8 to TRBJ1-2, with 7 positions matching TRBD1. V was pared by 3 bases and J by 3 bases, with 5 bases of the junction left unmatched. The germline V gene has CDR1 SGHTS and CDR2 YDEGEE. This CDR3 comprises 14 residues. The CDR3 bases are TGTGCCAGCAGCTCCCTAGACAGGGACTATGGCTACACCTTC. Amino acids: CASSSLDRDYGYTF.